This entry is about one TCR beta chain. The antigen is unknown. The sample comes from a study of T cells after yellow fever vaccination. Findings of the study overall: Most clones from primary vaccination resurfaced after the booster (approximately 95% CD4, less than 90% CD8).

CDR3 length equals 15 residues. Germline CDR1 is SNHLY and CDR2 is FYNNEI. The V gene lost 3 bases and the J gene lost 0 bases, with 9 bases spanning the gap. Generation of TCR cDNA used 5'RACE template switching (which added a universal primer site and UMIs). Using its own MiXCR run on the 5' RACE reads, TCRdb lists one record per CDR3 protein. This sample carries some 560,000 distinct CDR3 sequences, roughly a fifth of them seen once, and the ten largest clones take 13% to 15%. Sequences were derived from PBMCs, sampled 15 days after the yellow fever booster vaccination. The J gene is TRBJ2-1, the V gene TRBV2; D unclear. The sequence derives from a young man who received the YFV17D yellow fever vaccine. The CDR3 sequence is CASSDLLPSYNEQFF. CDR3 DNA: TGTGCCAGCAGTGATCTCCTACCCTCCTACAATGAGCAGTTCTTC. The full variable domain, completed using reference TRBV2 and TRBJ2-1, is EPEVTQTPSHQVTQMGQEVILRCVPISNHLYFYWYRQILGQKVEFLVSFYNNEISEKSEIFDDQFSVERPDGSNFTLKIRSTKLEDSAMYFCASSDLLPSYNEQFFGPGTRLTVL.